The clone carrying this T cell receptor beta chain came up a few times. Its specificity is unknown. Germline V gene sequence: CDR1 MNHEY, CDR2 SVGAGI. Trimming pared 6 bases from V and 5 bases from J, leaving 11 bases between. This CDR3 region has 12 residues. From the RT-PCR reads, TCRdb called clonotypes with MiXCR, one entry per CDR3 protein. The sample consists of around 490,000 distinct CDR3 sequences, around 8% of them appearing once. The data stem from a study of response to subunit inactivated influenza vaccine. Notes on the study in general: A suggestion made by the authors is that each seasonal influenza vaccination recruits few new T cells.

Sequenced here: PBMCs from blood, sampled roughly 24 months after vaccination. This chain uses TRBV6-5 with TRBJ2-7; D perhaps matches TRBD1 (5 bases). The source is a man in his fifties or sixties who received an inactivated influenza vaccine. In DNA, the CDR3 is TGTGCCAGCAGCAGAAAAGGGGACGAGCAGTACTTC. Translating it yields CASSRKGDEQYF.